The clone carrying this T cell receptor (beta chain) was counted only a few times. The same CDR3 also results from other DNA sequences found in this sample. Trimming took off 0 bases at V and 0 bases at J, with 6 bases between the two ends. Germline V gene data show CDR1 as MRHNA and CDR2 as SNTAGT. The CDR3 is 15 residues long. Generated by immunoSEQ multiplex PCR, the TCRdb table keeps only in-frame clones and is missing some. This sample yields 80,000 or so clones, of which nearly 97% are seen a single time; roughly 0.37% belongs to the top ten. These data are taken from a study of technical replicates of blood from a few donors.

This clonotype was obtained from a human donor in good health. This sequence joins TRBV6-4 and TRBJ2-1; possibly TRBD2 for D (6 bases). Sequencing used T cells isolated from PBMCs. The CDR3 DNA sequence: TGTGCCAGCAGTGACTCTAGCGGCTCCTACAATGAGCAGTTCTTC. Its translation: CASSDSSGSYNEQFF.